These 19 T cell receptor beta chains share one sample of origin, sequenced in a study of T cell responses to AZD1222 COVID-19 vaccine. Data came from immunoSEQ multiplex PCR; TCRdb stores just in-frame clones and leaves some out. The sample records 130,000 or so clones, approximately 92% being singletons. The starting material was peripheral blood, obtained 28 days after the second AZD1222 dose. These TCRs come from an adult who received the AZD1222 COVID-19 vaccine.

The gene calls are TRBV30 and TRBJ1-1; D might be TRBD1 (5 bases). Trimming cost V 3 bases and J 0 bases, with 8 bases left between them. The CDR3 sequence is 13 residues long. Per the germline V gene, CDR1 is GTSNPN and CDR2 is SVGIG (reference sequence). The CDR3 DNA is TGTGCCTGGAGGGACACCTTGAACACTGAAGCTTTCTTT. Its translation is CAWRDTLNTEAFF.

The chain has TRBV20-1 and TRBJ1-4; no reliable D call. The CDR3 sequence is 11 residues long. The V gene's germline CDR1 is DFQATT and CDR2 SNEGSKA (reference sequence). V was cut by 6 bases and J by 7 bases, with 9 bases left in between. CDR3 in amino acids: CSAGSTEKLFF. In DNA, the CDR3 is TGCAGTGCGGGGAGTACTGAAAAACTGTTTTTT.

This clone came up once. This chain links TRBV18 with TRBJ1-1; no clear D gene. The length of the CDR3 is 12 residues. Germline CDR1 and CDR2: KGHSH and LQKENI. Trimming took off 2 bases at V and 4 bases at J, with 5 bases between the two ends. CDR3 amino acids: CASSPEGTEAFF. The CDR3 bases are TGTGCCAGCTCACCAGAGGGCACTGAAGCTTTCTTT.

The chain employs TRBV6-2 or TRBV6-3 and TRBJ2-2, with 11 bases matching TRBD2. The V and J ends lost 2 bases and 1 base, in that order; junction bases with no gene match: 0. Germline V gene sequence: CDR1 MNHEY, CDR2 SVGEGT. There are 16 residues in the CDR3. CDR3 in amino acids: CASSYGTSGNTGELFF. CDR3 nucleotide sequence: TGTGCCAGCAGTTACGGGACTAGCGGGAACACCGGGGAGCTGTTTTTT.

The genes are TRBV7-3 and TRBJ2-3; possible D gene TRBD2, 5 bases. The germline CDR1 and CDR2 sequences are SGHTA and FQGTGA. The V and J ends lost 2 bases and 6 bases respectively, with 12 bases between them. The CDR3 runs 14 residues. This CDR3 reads CASSLSSGGDTQYF. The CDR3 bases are TGTGCCAGCAGCTTATCATCGGGCGGGGATACGCAGTATTTT.

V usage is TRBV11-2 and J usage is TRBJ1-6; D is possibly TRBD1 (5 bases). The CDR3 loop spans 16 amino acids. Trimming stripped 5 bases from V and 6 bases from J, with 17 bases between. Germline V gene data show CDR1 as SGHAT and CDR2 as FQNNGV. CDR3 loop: CASSRLVGPPNSPLHF. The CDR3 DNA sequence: TGTGCCAGCAGCCGCCTGGTGGGACCGCCTAATTCACCCCTCCACTTT.

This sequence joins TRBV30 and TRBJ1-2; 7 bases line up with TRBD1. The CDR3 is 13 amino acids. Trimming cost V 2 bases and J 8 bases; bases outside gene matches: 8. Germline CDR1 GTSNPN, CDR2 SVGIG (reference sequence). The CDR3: CAWSPGQLRGYTF. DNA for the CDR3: TGTGCCTGGAGTCCGGGACAGTTAAGGGGCTACACCTTC.

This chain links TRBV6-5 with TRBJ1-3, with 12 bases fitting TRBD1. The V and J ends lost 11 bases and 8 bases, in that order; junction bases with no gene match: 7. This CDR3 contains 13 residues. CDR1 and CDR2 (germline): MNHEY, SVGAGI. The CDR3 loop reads CAAGDRGQDTIYF. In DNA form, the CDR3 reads TGTGCCGCGGGGGACAGGGGGCAAGACACCATATATTTT.

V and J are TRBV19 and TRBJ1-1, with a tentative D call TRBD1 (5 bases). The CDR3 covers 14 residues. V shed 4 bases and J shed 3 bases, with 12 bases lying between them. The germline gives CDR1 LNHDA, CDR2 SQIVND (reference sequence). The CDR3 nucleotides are TGTGCCAGTAGTAGACATGAGGGGTACACTGAAGCTTTCTTT. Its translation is CASSRHEGYTEAFF.

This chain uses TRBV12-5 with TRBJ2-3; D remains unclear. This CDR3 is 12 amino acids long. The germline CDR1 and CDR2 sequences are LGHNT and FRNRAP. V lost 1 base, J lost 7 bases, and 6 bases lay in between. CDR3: CASGLGSHTQYF. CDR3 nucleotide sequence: TGTGCTAGTGGTTTGGGATCACATACGCAGTATTTT.

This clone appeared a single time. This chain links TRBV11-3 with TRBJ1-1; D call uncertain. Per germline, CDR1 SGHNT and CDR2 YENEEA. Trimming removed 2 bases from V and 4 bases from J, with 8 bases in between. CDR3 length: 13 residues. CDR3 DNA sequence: TGTGCCAGCAGCTTATTCGGCGGCACTGAAGCTTTCTTT. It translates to CASSLFGGTEAFF.

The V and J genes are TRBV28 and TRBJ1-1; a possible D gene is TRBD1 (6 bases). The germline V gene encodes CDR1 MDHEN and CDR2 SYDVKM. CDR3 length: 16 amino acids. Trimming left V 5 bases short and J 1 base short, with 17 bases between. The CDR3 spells CASSRFRQGSNTEAFF. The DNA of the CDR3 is TGTGCCAGCAGTCGTTTTCGGCAGGGGTCGAACACTGAAGCTTTCTTT.

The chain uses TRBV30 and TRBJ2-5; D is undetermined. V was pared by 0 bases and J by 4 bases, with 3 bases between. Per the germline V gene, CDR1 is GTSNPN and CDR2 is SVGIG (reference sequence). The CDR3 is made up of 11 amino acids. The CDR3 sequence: CAWSVRETQYF. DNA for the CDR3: TGTGCCTGGAGTGTACGAGAGACCCAGTACTTC.

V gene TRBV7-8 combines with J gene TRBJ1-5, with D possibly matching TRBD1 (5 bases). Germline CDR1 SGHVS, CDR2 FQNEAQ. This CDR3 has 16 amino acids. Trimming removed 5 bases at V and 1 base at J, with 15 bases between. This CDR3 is CASSPLRTRSNQPQHF. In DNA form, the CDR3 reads TGTGCCAGCAGCCCGCTCAGGACACGGAGCAATCAGCCCCAGCATTTT.

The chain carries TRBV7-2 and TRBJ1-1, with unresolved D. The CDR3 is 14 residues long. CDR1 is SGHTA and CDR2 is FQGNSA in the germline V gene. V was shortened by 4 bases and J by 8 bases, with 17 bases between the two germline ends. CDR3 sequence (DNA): TGTGCCAGCAGCTCCCGGTGGAAGCCGAAGGAAGCTTTCTTT. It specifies CASSSRWKPKEAFF. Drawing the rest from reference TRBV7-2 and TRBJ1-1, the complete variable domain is GAGVSQSPSNKVTEKGKDVELRCDPISGHTALYWYRQSLGQGLEFLIYFQGNSAPDKSGLPSDRFSAERTGGSVSTLTIQRTQQEDSAVYLCASSSRWKPKEAFFGQGTRLTVV.

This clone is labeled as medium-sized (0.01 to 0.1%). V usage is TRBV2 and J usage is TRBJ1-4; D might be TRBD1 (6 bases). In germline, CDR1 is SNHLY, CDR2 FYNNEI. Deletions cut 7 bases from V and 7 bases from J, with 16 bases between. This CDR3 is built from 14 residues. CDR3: CASTQPGTFEKLFF. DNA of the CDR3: TGTGCCAGCACTCAACCAGGGACATTTGAAAAACTGTTTTTT.

The DNA of the CDR3 is TGTGCCAGTAGTAGGGCTAGCGGGGAGGTGGGAGAGCAGTTCTTC. This codes for CASSRASGEVGEQFF. The V and J genes are TRBV19 and TRBJ2-1, with 9 bases identical to TRBD2. CDR3 length equals 15 residues. Per the germline V gene, CDR1 is LNHDA and CDR2 is SQIVND (reference sequence). The V gene end was trimmed by 4 bases and the J gene end by 10 bases; junction bases not matched to a gene: 11.

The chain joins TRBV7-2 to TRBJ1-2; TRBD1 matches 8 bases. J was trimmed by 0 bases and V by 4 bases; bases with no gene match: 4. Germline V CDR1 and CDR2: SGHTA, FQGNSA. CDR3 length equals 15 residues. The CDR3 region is CASSSQGASNYGYTF. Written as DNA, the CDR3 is TGTGCCAGCAGCTCCCAGGGGGCTTCTAACTATGGCTACACCTTC.

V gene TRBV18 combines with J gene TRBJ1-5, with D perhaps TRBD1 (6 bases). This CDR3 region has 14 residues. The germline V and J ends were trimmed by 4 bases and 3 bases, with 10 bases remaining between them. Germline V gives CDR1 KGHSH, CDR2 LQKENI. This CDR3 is CASSRAGDNQPQHF. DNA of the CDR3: TGTGCCAGCTCACGGGCAGGGGACAATCAGCCCCAGCATTTT.